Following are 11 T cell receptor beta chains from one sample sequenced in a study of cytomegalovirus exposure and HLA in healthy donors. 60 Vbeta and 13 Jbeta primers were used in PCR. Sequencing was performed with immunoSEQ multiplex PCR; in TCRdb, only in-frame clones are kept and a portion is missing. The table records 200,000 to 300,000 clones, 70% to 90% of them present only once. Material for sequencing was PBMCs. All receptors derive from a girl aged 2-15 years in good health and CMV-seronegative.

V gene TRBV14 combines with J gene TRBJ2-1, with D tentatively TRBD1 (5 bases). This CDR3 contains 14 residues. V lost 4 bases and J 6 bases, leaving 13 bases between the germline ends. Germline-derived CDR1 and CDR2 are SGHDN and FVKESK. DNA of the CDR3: TGTGCCAGCAGCCCTTGGACGGACACCAATGAGCAGTTCTTC. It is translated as CASSPWTDTNEQFF.

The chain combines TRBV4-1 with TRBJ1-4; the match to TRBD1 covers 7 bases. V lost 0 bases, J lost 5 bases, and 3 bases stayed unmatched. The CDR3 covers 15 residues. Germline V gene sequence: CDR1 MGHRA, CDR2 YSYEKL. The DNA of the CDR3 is TGCGCCAGCAGCCAAGAAGGGACAGAGAATGAAAAACTGTTTTTT. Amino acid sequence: CASSQEGTENEKLFF.

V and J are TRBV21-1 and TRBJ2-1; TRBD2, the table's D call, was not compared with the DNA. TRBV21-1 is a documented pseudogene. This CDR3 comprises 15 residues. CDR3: CASSKAIGLAFEQFF. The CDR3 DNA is TGTGCCAGCAGCAAAGCTATAGGACTCGCCTTTGAGCAGTTCTTC.

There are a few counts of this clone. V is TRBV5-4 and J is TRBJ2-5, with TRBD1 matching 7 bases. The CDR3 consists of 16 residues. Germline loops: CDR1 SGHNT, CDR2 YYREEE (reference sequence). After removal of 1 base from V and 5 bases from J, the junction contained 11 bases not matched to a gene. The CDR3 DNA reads TGTGCCAGCAGCTTGATGTCCGCAGGGGGTCTGGAGACCCAGTACTTC. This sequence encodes CASSLMSAGGLETQYF. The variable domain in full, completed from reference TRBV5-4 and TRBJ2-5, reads ETGVTQSPTHLIKTRGQQVTLRCSSQSGHNTVSWYQQALGQGPQFIFQYYREEENGRGNFPPRFSGLQFPNYSSELNVNALELDDSALYLCASSLMSAGGLETQYFGPGTRLLVL.

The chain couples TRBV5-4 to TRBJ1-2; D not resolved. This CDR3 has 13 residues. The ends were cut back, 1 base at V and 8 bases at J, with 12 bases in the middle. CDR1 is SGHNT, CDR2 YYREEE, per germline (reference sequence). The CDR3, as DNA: TGTGCCAGCAGCTTGCTGGGTTCGGAGGGCTACACCTTC. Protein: CASSLLGSEGYTF.

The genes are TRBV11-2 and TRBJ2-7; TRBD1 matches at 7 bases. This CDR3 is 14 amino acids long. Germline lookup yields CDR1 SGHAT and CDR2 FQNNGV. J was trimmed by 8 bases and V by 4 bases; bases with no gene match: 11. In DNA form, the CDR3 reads TGTGCCAGCAGCTCACCGGGACAGTCTTACCAGCAGTACTTC. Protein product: CASSSPGQSYQQYF.

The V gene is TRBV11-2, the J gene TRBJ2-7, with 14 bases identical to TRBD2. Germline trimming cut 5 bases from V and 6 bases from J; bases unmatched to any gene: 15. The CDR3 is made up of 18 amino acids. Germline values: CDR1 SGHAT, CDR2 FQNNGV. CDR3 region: CASSVSGGLAGVTGEQYF. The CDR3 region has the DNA TGTGCCAGCAGCGTCTCCGGGGGACTAGCGGGAGTGACGGGCGAGCAGTACTTC. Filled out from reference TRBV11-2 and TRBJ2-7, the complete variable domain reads EAGVAQSPRYKIIEKRQSVAFWCNPISGHATLYWYQQILGQGPKLLIQFQNNGVVDDSQLPKDRFSAERLKGVDSTLKIQPAKLEDSAVYLCASSVSGGLAGVTGEQYFGPGTRLTVT.

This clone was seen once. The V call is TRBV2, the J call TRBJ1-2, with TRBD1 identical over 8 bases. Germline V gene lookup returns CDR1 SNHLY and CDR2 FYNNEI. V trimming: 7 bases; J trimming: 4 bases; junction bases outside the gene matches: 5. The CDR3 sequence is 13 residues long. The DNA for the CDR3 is TGTGCCAGCAACGGACAGGGCCCCTATGGCTACACCTTC. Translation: CASNGQGPYGYTF.

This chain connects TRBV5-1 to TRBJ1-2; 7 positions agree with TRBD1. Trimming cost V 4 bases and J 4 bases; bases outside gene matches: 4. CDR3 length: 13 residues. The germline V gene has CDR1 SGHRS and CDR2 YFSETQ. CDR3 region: CASSQGQTYGYTF. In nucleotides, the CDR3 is TGCGCCAGCAGCCAGGGACAGACCTATGGCTACACCTTC.

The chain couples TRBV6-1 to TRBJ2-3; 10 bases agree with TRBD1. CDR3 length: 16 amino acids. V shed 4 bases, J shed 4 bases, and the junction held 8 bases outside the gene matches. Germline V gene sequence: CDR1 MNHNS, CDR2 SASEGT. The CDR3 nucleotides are TGTGCCAGCAGTGGTACGGGACAGGGGTACCCAGATACGCAGTATTTT. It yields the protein CASSGTGQGYPDTQYF.

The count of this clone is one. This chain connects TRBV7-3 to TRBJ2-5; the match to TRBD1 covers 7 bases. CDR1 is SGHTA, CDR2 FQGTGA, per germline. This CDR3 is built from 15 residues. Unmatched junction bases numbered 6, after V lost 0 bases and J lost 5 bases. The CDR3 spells CASSLTTGVGETQYF. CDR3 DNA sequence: TGTGCCAGCAGCTTAACTACAGGGGTCGGGGAGACCCAGTACTTC.